Listed below are T cell receptor beta chains from one sample, sequenced in a study of T and B cells in COVID-19 patients. TCRdb used MiXCR to reprocess the multiplex PCR reads, holding one entry per CDR3 protein. The sample records about 2,300 distinct CDR3 sequences, 25% to 30% being singletons. Material for sequencing was blood. The receptors come from a human donor with active COVID-19. Each CDR3 is given with its conserved first and last residue.

CASGRGQYQETQYF,TRBV12-3/TRBV12-4
CASSLGTAQETQYF,TRBV5-1
CTSSSRTSGRAGSHFYQQFF,TRBV6-2/TRBV6-3
CASSTGTLRQIIF,TRBV19
CASSKESPTSGRAQTGELFF,TRBV21-1
CSVDSDRDYEQYF,TRBV29-1
CASSLRSSGRGGETQYF,TRBV12-3/TRBV12-4
CASSRTSGGSYNEQFF,TRBV6-5
CASSIGAGVYQPQHF,TRBV19
CSVAGTGGSTEAFF,TRBV29-1
CASRLDPWGGKLFF,TRBV27
CASSWDRGRVGTGELFF,TRBV5-1
CASSEAGTVGTEAFF,TRBV6-1
CASSLEWRFEETQYF,TRBV5-6
CASSSSSGSPSEQYF,TRBV12-3/TRBV12-4
CASKSGGGTEAFF,TRBV12-3/TRBV12-4
CASGGPGTDTQYF,TRBV6-1
CAWIRVAGRNDQPQHF,TRBV30
CASTRRAHEQFF,TRBV19
CATSRDWGQQGEQFF,TRBV15
CASSFRPGLGAYEQYF,TRBV27
CASTGTVMGTQYF,TRBV6-1
CASATSGGGLSTDTQYF,TRBV19
CASFLPRARSGGPYNEQFF,TRBV6-6
CASSFGGGGDTIYF,TRBV5-8
CASKPRTGVVGTEAFF,TRBV12-3/TRBV12-4
CASSYRGMVTEAFF,TRBV6-5
CASSLNSETRGEQYF,TRBV7-6
CASSHLGQGISGNTIYF,TRBV4-1
CASSPGDPSGYQETQYF,TRBV4-2
CASRAASYGYTF,TRBV19
CASSLSRGDTQYF,TRBV12-3/TRBV12-4
CAWSRTGGYEQYF,TRBV30
CASHAGTGVSLETQYF,TRBV6-1
CASSLGGQKGQYF,TRBV4-3
CATVGMNTDTQYF,TRBV24-1
CASSLGLAGGRWCSAKNIQYF,TRBV5-4
CAWSVFGTVGIDRGYTF,TRBV30
CSVTQGAGEQYF,TRBV29-1
CASSARTSGGNTDTQYF,TRBV6-1
CASRLWVGTGELFF,TRBV28
CASSNPTGKRDTEAFF,TRBV12-3/TRBV12-4
CASSPRDIGGPNTEAFF,TRBV19
CASSLGQSDTQYF,TRBV5-6
CASSGGTVNTGELFF,TRBV2
CASSLGGITDTQYF,TRBV5-6
CSASTYEQYF,TRBV20-1
CASSPDRDRGMNTEAFF,TRBV19
CASSSSTGTGSGEQYF,TRBV6-6
CSVTQPNYGYTF,TRBV20-1
CASSAGLAGPDTGELFF,TRBV19
CASSRQGAVSQFF,TRBV12-3/TRBV12-4
CSGGGGYEQYF,TRBV29-1